Sequencing of this T cell receptor beta chain was carried out in a study of T cell responses to AZD1222 COVID-19 vaccine. Study-wide context: Analysis merged second doses at about 4 or about 12 weeks. Study-wide points: Just a handful of AZD1222 recipients were seropositive at baseline. The donor cohort was predominantly white British with a female majority, and clonal diversity may have been underestimated.

This CDR3 has 16 amino acids. Per germline, CDR1 SEHNR and CDR2 FQNEAQ (reference sequence). Unmatched junction bases numbered 10, after V lost 5 bases and J lost 4 bases. Produced via immunoSEQ multiplex PCR; TCRdb's table is partial and in-frame only. The repertoire holds roughly 76,000 clones, with 70% to 90% as singletons. Comments on this clone: The target antigen is unknown.

The sequence came from an adult in good health. This chain uses TRBV7-9 with TRBJ2-2; 7 positions agree with TRBD1. Source: peripheral blood, taken on day 0 of AZD1222 vaccination. The CDR3 here is CASSIRQGESTGELFF. DNA of the CDR3: TGTGCCAGCAGCATCCGACAGGGCGAGAGCACCGGGGAGCTGTTTTTT.